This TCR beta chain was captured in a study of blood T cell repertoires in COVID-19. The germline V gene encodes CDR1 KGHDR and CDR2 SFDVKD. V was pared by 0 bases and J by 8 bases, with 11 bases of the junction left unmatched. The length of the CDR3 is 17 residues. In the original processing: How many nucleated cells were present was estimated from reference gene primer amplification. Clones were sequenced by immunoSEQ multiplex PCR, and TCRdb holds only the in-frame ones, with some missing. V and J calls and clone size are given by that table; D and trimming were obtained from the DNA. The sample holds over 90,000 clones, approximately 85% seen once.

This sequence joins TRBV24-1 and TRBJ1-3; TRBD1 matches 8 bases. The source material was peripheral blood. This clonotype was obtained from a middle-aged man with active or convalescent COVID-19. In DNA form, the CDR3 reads TGTGCCACCAGTGATTTGGGGGACAGGAGTCTGGAAGACACCATATATTTT. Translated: CATSDLGDRSLEDTIYF.